A selection of T cell receptor beta chains follows, all from one sample in a study of identical twins. TCRdb processed the 5' RACE reads anew with MiXCR; each CDR3 protein has one entry. The sample includes around 550,000 distinct CDR3 sequences, roughly 15% of them seen just once. The same sample was also studied in work on yellow fever vaccine responses in identical twins.

Sequencing was done on a sample of CD4+ T cells sorted from blood. These receptors were taken from a woman between 18 and 29 years old in good health. Both conserved end residues are part of each CDR3. Expanded clones are given a class, and other clones once, few, many or no size at all.

TRBJ1-2	few	TRBV3-1	CASSQQTGGYGYTF
TRBJ2-1	many	TRBV4-1	CASSQDSRGGIPYNEQFF
TRBJ1-1	NA	TRBV6-5	CASSYSSTQNTEAFF
TRBJ2-7	few	TRBV12-3/TRBV12-4	CASSFGAGVSYEQYF
TRBJ2-5	NA	TRBV12-3/TRBV12-4	CASATHLVPETQYF
TRBJ2-5	few	TRBV7-9	CASSYGDRTTQETQYF
TRBJ2-5	few	TRBV5-1	CASTPTGTSGETQYF
TRBJ2-7	few	TRBV3-1	CASSQVGVSGSEGYEQYF
TRBJ1-1	NA	TRBV10-3	CAINDGTEAFF
TRBJ1-1	few	TRBV10-3	CAISVTGTNTEAFF
TRBJ2-1	NA	TRBV3-1	CASSQGGGLATSF
TRBJ1-2	NA	TRBV24-1	CATSGQSYGYTF
TRBJ1-5	few	TRBV12-3/TRBV12-4	CASSGDRRSNQPQHF
TRBJ2-7	NA	TRBV4-1	CASSTLGLAGDEQYF
TRBJ1-2	few	TRBV6-1	CASRGTNTAYGYTF
TRBJ1-4	NA	TRBV2	CASSEGGPTNEKLFF
TRBJ2-5	NA	TRBV5-1	CASSSSERETQYF
TRBJ2-3	NA	TRBV29-1	CSGGQHSTDTQYF
TRBJ2-5	few	TRBV20-1	CSAKYGGGQETQYF
TRBJ1-1	NA	TRBV12-3/TRBV12-4	CASSLSVTEAFF
TRBJ2-1	few	TRBV6-1	CASSDLGTGYNEQFF
TRBJ2-1	NA	TRBV6-2/TRBV6-3	CASTHSGYNEQFF
TRBJ2-7	few	TRBV20-1	CSARDWGNSYEQYF
TRBJ2-4	few	TRBV20-1	CSARDPAGGPGNIQYF
TRBJ2-1	many	TRBV29-1	CSGTEAGVSNEQFF
TRBJ2-1	NA	TRBV20-1	CSARVRRDEQFF
TRBJ2-3	many	TRBV12-3/TRBV12-4	CASSLRQSTDTQYF
TRBJ2-2	NA	TRBV24-1	CATSTGWSTGELFF
TRBJ2-7	NA	TRBV6-5	CASSYGGRSHEQYF
TRBJ1-2	NA	TRBV2	CASSNPDGAYGYTF
TRBJ2-1	few	TRBV28	CASRHMGGGDHNEQFF
TRBJ2-3	NA	TRBV28	CASSRITGGSTDTQYF
TRBJ2-2	many	TRBV5-1	CASSFAGGTGELFF
TRBJ2-1	few	TRBV5-1	CASSLGHAGTGLGEQFF
TRBJ1-5	many	TRBV5-1	CASSSGSQPQHF
TRBJ1-1	few	TRBV5-1	CASSLRGRNTEAFF
TRBJ2-2	few	TRBV9	CASSVGNRDFSGELFF
TRBJ1-5	few	TRBV20-1	CSAWMINQPQHF
TRBJ2-5	few	TRBV12-3/TRBV12-4	CASRTSGGGETQYF
TRBJ2-6	NA	TRBV9	CASSLVEGANVLTF
TRBJ2-4	NA	TRBV20-1	CSARLAGENIQYF
TRBJ2-1	NA	TRBV20-1	CSASLLGYNEQFF
TRBJ1-5	NA	TRBV6-1	CASSEGPYSNQPQHF
TRBJ2-3	few	TRBV18	CASSPRTSITDTQYF
TRBJ2-1	NA	TRBV11-2	CASSLDPQRVTYNEQFF
TRBJ2-7	NA	TRBV3-1	CASSPTGTGPLEQYF